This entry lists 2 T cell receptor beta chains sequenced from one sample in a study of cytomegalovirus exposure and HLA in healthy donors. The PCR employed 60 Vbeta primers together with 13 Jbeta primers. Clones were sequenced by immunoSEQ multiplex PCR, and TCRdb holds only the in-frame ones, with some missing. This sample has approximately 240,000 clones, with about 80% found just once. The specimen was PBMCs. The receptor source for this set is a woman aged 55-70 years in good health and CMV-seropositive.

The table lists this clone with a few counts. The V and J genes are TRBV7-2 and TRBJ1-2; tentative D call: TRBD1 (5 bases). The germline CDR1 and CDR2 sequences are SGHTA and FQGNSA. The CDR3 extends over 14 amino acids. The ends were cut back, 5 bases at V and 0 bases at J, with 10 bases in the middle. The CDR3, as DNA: TGTGCCAGCAGCCGGGACTCTGCTAACTATGGCTACACCTTC. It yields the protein CASSRDSANYGYTF.

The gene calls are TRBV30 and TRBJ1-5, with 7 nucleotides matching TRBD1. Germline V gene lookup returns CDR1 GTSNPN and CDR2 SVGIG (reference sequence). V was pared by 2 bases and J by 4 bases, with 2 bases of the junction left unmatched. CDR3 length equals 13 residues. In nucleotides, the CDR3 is TGTGCCTGGAGTCAACAGGGGAATCAGCCCCAGCATTTT. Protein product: CAWSQQGNQPQHF.